The text below deals with one T cell receptor (beta chain). The data were obtained in a study of blood T cell repertoires in COVID-19. Study in general: In each case, the material was cDNA or gDNA derived from T cells, B-cell-depleted T cells, or PBMCs.

TCRdb's copy holds only in-frame clones and misses some; the assay was immunoSEQ multiplex PCR. The data show approximately 430,000 clones, 80% to 90% seen once. V lost 0 bases and J lost 1, with 14 bases in between. The CDR3 is 17 residues long. Looked up from germline, CDR1 is MGHDK and CDR2 is SYGVNS. Sequencing was carried out using peripheral blood. The sequence derives from a woman aged 25-40 years with active or convalescent COVID-19. The chain uses TRBV25-1 and TRBJ2-3, with D maybe TRBD2 (5 bases). CDR3 in DNA: TGTGCCAGCAGTGAATATAGGGCAGTACTAGGCACAGATACGCAGTATTTT. Amino acids: CASSEYRAVLGTDTQYF.